What follows is one T cell receptor (beta chain) and its context. Its antigen is not identified. The data originate from a study of naive and memory T cell subsets. General observations from the study: Expression changes during T cell differentiation may affect RNA-based TCR counts. From naive to CM, EM and EMRA, diversity decreased and Gini increased. A few larger clonotypes appeared in naive repertoires, especially CD8, possibly memory cells re-expressing CD45RA.

Alpha and beta libraries were amplified separately from the second PCR onward. CD8 T cells were positively selected from what remained after CD4 positive selection. Two oligonucleotides, mixed equimolar, formed the beta constant-region primer covering TRBC1 and TRBC2. The ligated cDNA underwent four PCR rounds using SP2 and nested alpha and beta constant-region primers. TCRdb redid the calling of the UMI-ligation and nested PCR reads with MiXCR, one entry per CDR3 protein. The sample includes about 99,000 distinct CDR3 sequences, roughly 15% of them seen just once. CDR1 SGHDN and CDR2 FVKESK come from the germline V gene. This CDR3 contains 16 residues. The V and J ends lost 3 bases and 6 bases, in that order; junction bases with no gene match: 8.

Sequenced sample: naive CD8+ T cells from blood. The receptor was isolated from a human donor in good health. The V call is TRBV14, the J call TRBJ2-1; 10 nucleotides agree with TRBD2. CDR3 coding DNA: TGTGCCAGCAGCCACCCGCTAGCGGGAGTCGGCAATGAGCAGTTCTTC. It translates to CASSHPLAGVGNEQFF.